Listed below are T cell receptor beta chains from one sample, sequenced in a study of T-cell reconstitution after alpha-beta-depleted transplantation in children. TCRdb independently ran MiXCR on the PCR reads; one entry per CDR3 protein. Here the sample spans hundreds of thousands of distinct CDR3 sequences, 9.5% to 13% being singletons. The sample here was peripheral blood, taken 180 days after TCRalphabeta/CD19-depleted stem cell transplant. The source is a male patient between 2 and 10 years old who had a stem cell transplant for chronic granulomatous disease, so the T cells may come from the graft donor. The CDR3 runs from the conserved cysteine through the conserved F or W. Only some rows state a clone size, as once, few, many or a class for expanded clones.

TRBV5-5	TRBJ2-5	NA	CASSFEGFQETPYF
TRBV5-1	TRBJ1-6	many	CASSSTGTENSPLHF
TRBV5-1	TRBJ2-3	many	CASSLDFTQYF
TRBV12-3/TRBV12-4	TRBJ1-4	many	CASSFSKLAEKLFF
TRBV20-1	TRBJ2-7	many	CSARDPPAEQYF
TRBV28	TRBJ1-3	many	CASRKDAGNTIYF
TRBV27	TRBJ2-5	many	CASSFLGGTQETQYF
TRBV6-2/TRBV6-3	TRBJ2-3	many	CASRRPGLDTQYF
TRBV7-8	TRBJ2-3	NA	CASSHDRGWTDTKYF
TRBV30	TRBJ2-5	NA	CAWKTLLETQYF
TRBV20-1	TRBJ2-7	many	CSARGGSSYEQYF
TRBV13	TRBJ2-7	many	CASSLRGLFNYEQYF
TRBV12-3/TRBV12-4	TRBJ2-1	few	CASSSGAPYNEQFF
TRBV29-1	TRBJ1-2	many	CSVEGDSNYGYTF
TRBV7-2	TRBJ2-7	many	CASSLGWTSVRYEQYF
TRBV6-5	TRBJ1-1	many	CASSLTGVGTEAFF
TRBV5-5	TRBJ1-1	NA	CASSSRQVDTEAFF
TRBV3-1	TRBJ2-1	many	CASRSTGGFYNEQFF
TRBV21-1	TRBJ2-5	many	CASSKGQAETQYF
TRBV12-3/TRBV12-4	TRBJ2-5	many	CASRNNGAQETQYF
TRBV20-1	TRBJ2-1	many	CSATRLESSYNEQFF
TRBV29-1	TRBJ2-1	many	CSVGLASSYNEQFF
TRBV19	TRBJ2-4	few	CASSIPRGQDLAKNIQYF
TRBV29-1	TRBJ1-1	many	CSAHQGLLEAFF
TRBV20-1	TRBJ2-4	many	CSAREDEAKNIQYF
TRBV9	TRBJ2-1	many	CASSATEVEQFF
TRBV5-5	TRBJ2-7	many	CASSVGQGISYEQYF
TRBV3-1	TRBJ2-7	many	CASSSSPAGGYEQYF
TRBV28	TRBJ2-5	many	CASSASGTTAGTQYF
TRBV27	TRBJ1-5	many	CASSSDRGINQPQHF
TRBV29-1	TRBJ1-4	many	CSVGGNEKLFF
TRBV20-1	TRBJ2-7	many	CSARPSLRIYEQYF
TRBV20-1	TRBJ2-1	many	CSARDPSSLADYNEQFF
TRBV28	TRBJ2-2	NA	CASGLWANTGELFF
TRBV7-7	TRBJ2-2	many	CASSPEEGEMTGELFF
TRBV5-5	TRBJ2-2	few	CASSSRVSGELFF
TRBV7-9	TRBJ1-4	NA	CASSLGTLTTNEKLFF
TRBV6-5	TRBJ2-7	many	CASSSRDRHYEQYF
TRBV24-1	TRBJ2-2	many	CATGPNTGELFF
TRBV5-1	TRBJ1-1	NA	CASSLFTIGTEAFF
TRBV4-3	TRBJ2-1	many	CASSQVRGYYNEQFF
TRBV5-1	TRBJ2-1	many	CASSLRLAGGPDEQFF
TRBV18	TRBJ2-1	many	CASSPQGYNEQFF
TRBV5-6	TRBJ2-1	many	CASSFSLARNEQFF
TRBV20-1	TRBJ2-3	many	CSARSGPLGGTDTQYF
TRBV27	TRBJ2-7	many	CASSRGWKYF
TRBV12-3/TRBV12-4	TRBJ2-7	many	CASSSNPSGRDEQYF